This TCR beta chain comes out of a study of CD8 T cells in ankylosing spondylitis. Study conclusions and caveats: Typical of ankylosing spondylitis blood, it appeared, was a TCR beta motif of roughly eight highly homologous variants.

TCR beta libraries were made by quantitative 5'-RACE with molecular barcodes. TCRdb ran MiXCR on the 5' RACE reads and lists one entry per CDR3 protein. The sample lists more than 60,000 distinct CDR3 sequences, approximately 5.3% seen once, with roughly 2.3% in the top ten. This clonotype is medium-sized (0.01 to 0.1%). Its antigen is not identified. The TCR sequence derives from a male donor with ankylosing spondylitis or in good health (not recorded which). Sequenced material: blood, either unsorted or a sorted T cell fraction (not recorded which).

In DNA form, the CDR3 reads TGCGCCAGCAGCTTCACGGTCAATCAGCCCCAGCATTTT. Amino acid sequence: CASSFTVNQPQHF. The chain joins TRBV5-1 to TRBJ1-5; D is uncertain. Between the trimmed V and J ends, which lost 2 bases and 3 bases, there was a span of 6 bases. Germline CDR1 is SGHRS and CDR2 is YFSETQ. The CDR3 runs 13 residues.